This TCR beta chain originates from a study of shared clonotypes between healthy human individuals. Whole-study findings and limits: Naive CD4 clonotypes overlapped across a handful of donors at approximately 5.5%. Naive subsets typically showed greater estimated richness than memory subsets. The represented genetic and exposure-history diversity was limited by the small number of donors.

Comment on this clone: Its antigen is undetermined.

There are 15 residues in the CDR3. The V end was cut by 2 bases, the J end by 1 base, with 8 bases between. CDR1 is MNHNY and CDR2 is SVGAGI in the germline V gene (reference sequence). In the original processing: With immunoSEQ giving junction-only sequences and no quality scores, filtering differed. The method was immunoSEQ multiplex PCR; TCRdb's version includes in-frame clones alone and lacks a portion of them. D and trimming come from the DNA, and the V and J calls and clone size come from that table. The sample has hundreds of thousands of clones, more than 60% seen once; the top ten hold about 9.4%.

The chain couples TRBV6-6 to TRBJ2-2, with D possibly matching TRBD1 (5 bases). Sample: memory CD4+ T cells sorted from blood. The subset denotes: CD45RA-negative fraction. This TCR derives from a man aged 30 to 39 in good health. In nucleotides, the CDR3 is TGTGCCAGCAGTTACGCCCAGGGGAACACCGGGGAGCTGTTTTTT. This codes for CASSYAQGNTGELFF.